Below, one TCR beta chain is given with its context. The antigen is unknown. This sample was taken from a study of lymphopenia after photon versus proton radiotherapy. Germline V gene sequence: CDR1 SGHAT, CDR2 FQNNGV. V lost 2 bases and J lost 0; bases outside the gene matches: 9. The CDR3 extends over 18 amino acids. Assay: immunoSEQ multiplex PCR; the TCRdb copy retains only in-frame clones and omits some. The sample has 30,000 to 40,000 clones; roughly 90% are singletons. Findings and limits, study-wide: Under photons, naive T cells and diversity fell while effector/memory populations rose.

This chain uses TRBV11-2 with TRBJ2-3, with 9 bases fitting TRBD2. This receptor was taken from a man in his sixties with cholangiocarcinoma. Sequenced material: peripheral blood, taken from a patient treated with photon-based radiotherapy. This chain's CDR3 is CASSLFPSGDSSTDTQYF. The CDR3 DNA reads as TGTGCCAGCAGCTTATTTCCTAGCGGGGATTCTAGCACAGATACGCAGTATTTT.